The 3 T cell receptor beta chains in this list originate from one sample, sequenced in a study of neurological immune-mediated disorders. Via MiXCR, TCRdb re-called the 5' RACE reads, giving one row per CDR3 protein. Seen here are tens of thousands of distinct CDR3 sequences, approximately 6% observed once, and the top ten hold about 2.1%. Sequencing input: CD4+ T cells from blood. The receptors stem from a woman aged 45-65 years in good health.

The V call is TRBV6-6, the J call TRBJ2-5, with 8 bases that match TRBD1. With V trimmed by 2 bases and J by 5 bases, 7 bases remained unmatched. The germline CDR1 and CDR2 sequences are MNHNY and SVGAGI (reference sequence). The CDR3 loop spans 15 amino acids. CDR3 sequence (DNA): TGTGCCAGCAGTTACCCGCAGGGGGCCCGGGAGACCCAGTACTTC. This sequence encodes CASSYPQGARETQYF.

This clonotype was counted many times. This chain uses TRBV7-8 with TRBJ1-1; no firm D call. The CDR3 has 12 residues. Trimming removed 4 bases at V and 3 bases at J, with 6 bases between. Germline loops: CDR1 SGHVS, CDR2 FQNEAQ. The CDR3 region is CASSSEYTEAFF. CDR3 nucleotides: TGTGCCAGCAGCTCAGAGTACACTGAAGCTTTCTTT.

There are many counts of this clonotype. This chain links TRBV6-5 with TRBJ1-1, with D perhaps TRBD1 (5 bases). Trimming pared 6 bases from V and 1 base from J, leaving 21 bases between. The CDR3 is 17 residues long. Germline CDR1 MNHEY, CDR2 SVGAGI. DNA of the CDR3: TGTGCCAGCAGGAGTCCCACGGGACCCCCGGGGAACACTGAAGCTTTCTTT. It codes for CASRSPTGPPGNTEAFF.